The rows below give T cell receptor beta chains drawn from one sample of a study of response to subunit inactivated influenza vaccine. TCRdb itself ran the RT-PCR reads through MiXCR, one entry per CDR3 protein. The sample holds around 470,000 distinct CDR3 sequences, approximately 6.9% seen once. The source material was PBMCs from blood, sampled approximately 25 months after vaccination. These receptors all come from a man between 50 and 75 years old who received an inactivated influenza vaccine. Both conserved end residues are part of each CDR3. The order of the fields is V gene, D gene, J gene, clone size, CDR3 protein, CDR3 DNA. D genes are given only for firm matches. The size of a clone is reported for some rows only, either as once, few or many, or as a class for expanded clones.

TRBV20-1	TRBD2	TRBJ2-7	few	CSARDSTTSLGEQHF	TGCAGTGCTAGAGATTCGACGACTAGCTTAGGAGAGCAGCACTTC
TRBV3-1	TRBD2	TRBJ2-3	few	CASSHLAGGFSTDTQYF	TGTGCCAGCAGCCACCTAGCGGGAGGTTTCTCCACAGATACGCAGTATTTT
TRBV11-2	TRBD1	TRBJ1-6	.	CASSPDRGLILLHF	TGTGCCAGCAGCCCGGACAGGGGTTTGATACTCCTCCACTTT
TRBV6-5	TRBD1	TRBJ1-5	.	CASSYSSPTGGGNQPQHF	TGTGCCAGCAGTTATAGTAGTCCTACAGGGGGAGGTAATCAGCCCCAGCATTTT
TRBV5-6	.	TRBJ1-3	few	CASSHLAGALSGNTIYF	TGTGCCAGCAGCCACCTAGCGGGGGCCCTCTCTGGAAACACCATATATTTT
TRBV5-4	.	TRBJ2-7	many	CASSLTTGTYEQYF	TGTGCCAGCAGCCTAACGACTGGAACCTACGAGCAGTACTTC
TRBV6-5	.	TRBJ2-3	few	CASSYSISVLDTQYF	TGTGCCAGCAGTTACTCAATATCTGTCCTGGATACGCAGTATTTT
TRBV2	.	TRBJ1-1	.	CASREIMNTEAFF	TGTGCCAGCAGGGAGATTATGAACACTGAAGCTTTCTTT
TRBV6-5	.	TRBJ2-7	few	CASSYGPFNYEQYF	TGTGCCAGCAGTTACGGTCCGTTTAATTACGAGCAGTACTTC
TRBV7-2	.	TRBJ2-7	.	CASSPRALNFYEQYF	TGTGCCAGCAGCCCCAGGGCCTTGAACTTCTACGAGCAGTACTTC
TRBV3-1	.	TRBJ2-7	.	CASSLLDGTYEQYF	TGTGCCAGCAGCCTGTTGGACGGAACCTACGAGCAGTACTTC
TRBV20-1	TRBD1	TRBJ2-7	many	CSAHGQGYEQYF	TGCAGTGCTCATGGACAGGGTTACGAGCAGTACTTC
TRBV20-1	.	TRBJ1-3	many	CSARKVSGNTIYF	TGCAGTGCTAGAAAAGTCTCTGGAAACACCATATATTTT
TRBV20-1	.	TRBJ1-5	.	CSAPRRGGNQPQHF	TGCAGTGCTCCCCGAAGGGGAGGCAATCAGCCCCAGCATTTT
TRBV20-1	TRBD2	TRBJ2-1	.	CSARGREYNEQFF	TGCAGTGCTAGGGGGAGGGAGTACAATGAGCAGTTCTTC
TRBV11-2	TRBD1	TRBJ2-5	.	CASSLRTRGRETQYF	TGTGCCAGCAGCTTACGGACCAGGGGGCGAGAGACCCAGTACTTC
TRBV29-1	TRBD1	TRBJ2-4	few	CSAAPGQGTDIQYF	TGCAGCGCCGCCCCGGGACAGGGGACAGACATTCAGTACTTC
TRBV4-3	.	TRBJ2-2	.	CASSQDALNTGELFF	TGCGCCAGCAGCCAAGACGCTCTGAACACCGGGGAGCTGTTTTTT
TRBV6-5	.	TRBJ2-7	.	CASSYQGTSYEQYF	TGTGCCAGCAGTTACCAAGGGACCTCCTACGAGCAGTACTTC
TRBV20-1	TRBD2	TRBJ2-7	many	CSAPLAGGGYEQYF	TGCAGTGCTCCTCTAGCGGGGGGTGGATACGAGCAGTACTTC
TRBV5-5	TRBD1	TRBJ2-4	.	CASRPLTGGLGKNIQYF	TGTGCCAGCAGACCATTGACAGGGGGATTGGGCAAAAACATTCAGTACTTC
TRBV27	.	TRBJ2-3	many	CASSFGTARAQYF	TGTGCCAGCAGTTTCGGGACGGCGAGGGCGCAGTATTTT
TRBV4-1	.	TRBJ2-2	.	CASSQRQETNTGELFF	TGCGCCAGCAGCCAAAGACAGGAGACGAACACCGGGGAGCTGTTTTTT
TRBV20-1	.	TRBJ1-5	.	CSARDGGFNQPQHF	TGCAGTGCTAGAGATGGGGGTTTCAATCAGCCCCAGCATTTT
TRBV7-9	.	TRBJ2-1	many	CASSPSTHNEQFF	TGTGCCAGCAGCCCCTCGACACACAATGAGCAGTTCTTC
TRBV4-1	.	TRBJ2-2	few	CASSPQVPNTGELFF	TGCGCCAGCAGCCCACAGGTGCCTAACACCGGGGAGCTGTTTTTT
TRBV7-2	TRBD2	TRBJ2-7	few	CASSLASGRSYEQYF	TGTGCCAGCAGCTTAGCTAGCGGGAGATCCTACGAGCAGTACTTC
TRBV4-3	.	TRBJ2-1	few	CASSQDTVTEQFF	TGCGCCAGCAGCCAAGATACGGTCACCGAGCAGTTCTTC
TRBV11-2	TRBD2	TRBJ2-5	many	CASSPAGGVQETQYF	TGTGCCAGCAGCCCTGCGGGGGGGGTCCAAGAGACCCAGTACTTC
TRBV7-2	.	TRBJ2-7	few	CASSLDFLYEQYF	TGTGCCAGCAGCTTAGACTTTCTGTACGAGCAGTACTTC
TRBV7-2	.	TRBJ1-3	few	CASSQTGPPGNTIYF	TGTGCCAGCAGCCAGACAGGACCTCCTGGAAACACCATATATTTT
TRBV5-5	TRBD2	TRBJ2-4	many	CASSFLAGGRFSLNIQYF	TGTGCCAGCAGCTTTTTGGCGGGGGGTCGCTTTTCGTTGAACATTCAGTACTTC
TRBV29-1	TRBD1	TRBJ1-2	many	CSVGDSLNYGYTF	TGCAGCGTAGGGGACAGCCTTAACTATGGCTACACCTTC
TRBV12-3/TRBV12-4	TRBD1	TRBJ1-1	many	CASSSPTGQMNTEAFF	TGTGCCAGCAGTTCCCCCACGGGACAGATGAACACTGAAGCTTTCTTT
TRBV29-1	.	TRBJ1-1	.	CSVLGTSNTEAFF	TGCAGCGTTCTGGGAACCTCGAACACTGAAGCTTTCTTT
TRBV6-1	TRBD1	TRBJ2-6	few	CASRRDSRSGANVLTF	TGTGCCAGCAGGAGGGACAGTCGCTCTGGGGCCAACGTCCTGACTTTC
TRBV4-1	TRBD1	TRBJ1-2	few	CASSPDRAGYGYTF	TGCGCCAGCAGCCCCGACAGGGCAGGCTATGGCTACACCTTC
TRBV5-1	.	TRBJ2-5	.	CASSLDSSETQYF	TGCGCCAGCAGCTTGGACTCATCAGAGACCCAGTACTTC
TRBV7-9	TRBD1	TRBJ1-1	few	CASSLASGQGTTEAFF	TGTGCCAGCAGCTTAGCCTCGGGACAGGGGACGACTGAAGCTTTCTTT
TRBV20-1	.	TRBJ2-3	many	CSARDKLGTDTQYF	TGCAGTGCTAGAGATAAACTCGGCACAGATACGCAGTATTTT
TRBV19	.	TRBJ2-1	few	CASTSRGSYNEQFF	TGTGCCAGTACCTCTAGGGGGTCCTACAATGAGCAGTTCTTC
TRBV9	TRBD2	TRBJ2-3	.	CASSETQTGTSLLRTDTQYF	TGTGCCAGCAGCGAAACCCAGACCGGGACTAGTTTATTAAGAACAGATACGCAGTATTTT
TRBV2	.	TRBJ2-1	few	CASSVGPAGPNNEQFF	TGTGCCAGCAGTGTCGGTCCGGCGGGACCGAACAATGAGCAGTTCTTC
TRBV9	.	TRBJ2-1	many	CASSSGSSSYNEQFF	TGTGCCAGCAGCTCGGGTTCGAGCTCCTACAATGAGCAGTTCTTC
TRBV7-9	TRBD1	TRBJ2-3	.	CASSLWTGQSTDTQYF	TGTGCCAGCAGCCTGTGGACAGGGCAGAGCACAGATACGCAGTATTTT
TRBV5-1	TRBD2	TRBJ2-1	.	CASSLDWGGNEQFF	TGCGCCAGCAGCCTAGATTGGGGGGGTAATGAGCAGTTCTTC
TRBV25-1	.	TRBJ2-6	few	CASKDSRAGANVLTF	TGTGCCAGCAAGGACAGTCGGGCAGGGGCCAACGTCCTGACTTTC
TRBV20-1	TRBD2	TRBJ2-1	many	CSAPTSGISHEQFF	TGCAGTGCACCTACTAGCGGGATTTCTCATGAGCAGTTCTTC
TRBV3-1	TRBD2	TRBJ2-3	.	CASSQVAGGPTDTQYF	TGTGCCAGCAGCCAAGTGGCGGGGGGGCCGACAGATACGCAGTATTTT
TRBV14	.	TRBJ2-5	few	CASSKELGETQYF	TGTGCCAGCAGCAAGGAGCTGGGAGAGACCCAGTACTTC
TRBV10-3	TRBD2	TRBJ2-1	.	CAISSGTSAWEQFF	TGTGCCATCAGCTCCGGGACTAGCGCATGGGAGCAGTTCTTC
TRBV5-6	.	TRBJ2-5	many	CASSLWTVQETQYF	TGTGCCAGCAGCTTATGGACAGTCCAAGAGACCCAGTACTTC
TRBV9	TRBD2	TRBJ2-1	.	CASSPGLAKYNEQFF	TGTGCCAGCAGCCCGGGACTAGCGAAGTACAATGAGCAGTTCTTC
TRBV29-1	TRBD1	TRBJ2-4	many	CSDRQGASAEAKNIQYF	TGCAGCGATCGACAGGGGGCCTCGGCCGAAGCCAAAAACATTCAGTACTTC